The clone carrying this TCR beta chain was recorded at least ten times. Its antigen is undetermined. PBMCs were sourced from approximately 10 ml fresh peripheral blood. The entry originates in a study of T cells in Graves' hyperthyroidism and ophthalmopathy. Study-wide findings and caveats: A model of 13 V-J features distinguished ophthalmopathy from stable hyperthyroidism. Among thyroid clonotypes expanded above 0.001, most also appeared in blood.

TCR beta CDR3 region amplification was performed from RNA transcripts. The HTBI set primed first-round TCR CDR3 RT-PCR. TCRdb passed the multiplex PCR reads through MiXCR, listing each CDR3 protein once. The sample lists 600,000 or so distinct CDR3 sequences, around 15% occurring once. The sequenced sample consisted of blood. The clonotype comes from a woman younger than 45 with Graves' hyperthyroidism.

The chain's CDR3 is CASSTTPTRAGQPQHF. CDR3 coding DNA: TGTGCCAGTAGTACCACCCCCACCAGGGCGGGTCAGCCCCAGCATTTT. The chain carries TRBV19 and TRBJ1-5, with D possibly TRBD1 on 5 matching bases. This CDR3 contains 16 residues. Germline V lookup: CDR1 LNHDA, CDR2 SQIVND (reference sequence). V lost 4 bases and J lost 6, with 19 bases in between.